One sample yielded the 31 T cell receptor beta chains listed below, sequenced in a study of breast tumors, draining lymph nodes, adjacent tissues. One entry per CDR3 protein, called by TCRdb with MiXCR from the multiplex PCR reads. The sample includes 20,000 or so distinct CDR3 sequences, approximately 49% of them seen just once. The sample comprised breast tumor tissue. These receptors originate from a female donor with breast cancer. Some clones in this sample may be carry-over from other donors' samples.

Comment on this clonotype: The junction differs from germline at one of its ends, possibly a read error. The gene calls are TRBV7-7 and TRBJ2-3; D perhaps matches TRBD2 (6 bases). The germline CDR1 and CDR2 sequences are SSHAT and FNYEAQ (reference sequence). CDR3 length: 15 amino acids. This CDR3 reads CASSFYGSYVDTQYF. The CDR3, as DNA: TGTGCTAGCAGCTTTTACGGGAGCTATGTGGATACGCAGTATTTT.

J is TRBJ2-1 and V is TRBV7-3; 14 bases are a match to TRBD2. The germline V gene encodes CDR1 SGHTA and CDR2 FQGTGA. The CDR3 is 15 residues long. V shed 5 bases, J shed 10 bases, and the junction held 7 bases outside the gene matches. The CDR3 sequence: CASSKTSGRAREQFF. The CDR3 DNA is TGTGCCAGCAGCAAGACTAGCGGGAGGGCCCGGGAGCAGTTCTTC.

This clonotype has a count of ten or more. CDR3 nucleotide sequence: TGTGCCAGCAGCTCCCCCCCGCTAGCGGGAGCCTACAATGAGCAGTTCTTC. It translates to CASSSPPLAGAYNEQFF. This sequence joins TRBV7-8 and TRBJ2-1; 10 bases are a match to TRBD2. With 4 bases clipped from V and 2 bases from J, the junction kept 8 bases outside the gene matches. The CDR3 extends over 17 amino acids. The V gene's germline CDR1 is SGHVS and CDR2 FQNEAQ.

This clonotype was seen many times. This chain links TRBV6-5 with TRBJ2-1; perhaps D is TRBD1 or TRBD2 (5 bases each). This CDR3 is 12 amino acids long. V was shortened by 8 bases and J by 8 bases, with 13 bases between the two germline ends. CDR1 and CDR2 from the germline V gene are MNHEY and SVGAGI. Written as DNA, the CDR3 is TGTGCCAGCTGGGGACGTCGGGATGAGCAGTTCTTC. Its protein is CASWGRRDEQFF.

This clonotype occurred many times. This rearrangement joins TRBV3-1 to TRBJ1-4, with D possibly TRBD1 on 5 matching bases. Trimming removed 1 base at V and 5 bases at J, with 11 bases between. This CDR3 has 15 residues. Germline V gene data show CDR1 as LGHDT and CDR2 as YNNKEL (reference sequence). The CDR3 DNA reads TGTGCCAGCAGCCAAGGGTCGGCAGGGAATGAAAAACTGTTTTTT. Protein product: CASSQGSAGNEKLFF.

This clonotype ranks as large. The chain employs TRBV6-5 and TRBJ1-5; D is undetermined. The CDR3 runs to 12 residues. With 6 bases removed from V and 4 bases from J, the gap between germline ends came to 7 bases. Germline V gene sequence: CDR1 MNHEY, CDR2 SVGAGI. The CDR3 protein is CASSRGNQPQHF. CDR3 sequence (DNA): TGTGCCAGCAGCCGAGGGAATCAGCCCCAGCATTTT.

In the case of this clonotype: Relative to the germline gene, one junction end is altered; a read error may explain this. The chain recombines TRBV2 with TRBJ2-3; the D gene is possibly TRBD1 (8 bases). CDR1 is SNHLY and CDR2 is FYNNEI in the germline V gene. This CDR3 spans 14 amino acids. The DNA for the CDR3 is TGTGCCAGCAGCCTGGGGAGGGGGACAGGTACGCAGTATTTT. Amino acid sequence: CASSLGRGTGTQYF.

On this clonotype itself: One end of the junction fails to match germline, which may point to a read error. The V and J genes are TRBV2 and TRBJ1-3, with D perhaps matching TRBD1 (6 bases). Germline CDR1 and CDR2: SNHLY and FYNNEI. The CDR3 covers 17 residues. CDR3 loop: CACSEGWGDISGNTIYF. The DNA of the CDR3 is TGTGCCTGCAGTGAGGGTTGGGGGGACATCTCTGGAAACACCATATATTTT.

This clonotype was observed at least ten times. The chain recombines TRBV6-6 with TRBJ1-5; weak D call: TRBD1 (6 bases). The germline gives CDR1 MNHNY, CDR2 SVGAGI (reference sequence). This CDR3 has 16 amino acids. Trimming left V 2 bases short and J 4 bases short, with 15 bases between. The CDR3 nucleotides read TGTGCCAGCAGTTACACGGCCGCAGGGACAAATCAGCCCCAGCATTTT. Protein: CASSYTAAGTNQPQHF.

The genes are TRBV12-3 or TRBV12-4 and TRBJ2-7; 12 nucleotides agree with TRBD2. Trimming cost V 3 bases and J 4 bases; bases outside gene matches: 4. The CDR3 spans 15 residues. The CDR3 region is CASSLTSGSMYEQYF. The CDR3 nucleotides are TGTGCCAGCAGTTTGACTAGCGGGAGTATGTACGAGCAGTACTTC.

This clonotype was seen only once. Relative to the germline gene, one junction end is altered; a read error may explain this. This CDR3 reads CGVGQDYNEQSF. As DNA, the CDR3 is TGCGGCGTTGGTCAGGACTACAATGAGCAGTCCTTC. The V call is TRBV29-1, the J call TRBJ2-1; D possibly corresponds to TRBD2 (6 bases). Germline CDR1 reads SQVTM; CDR2 reads ANQGSEA. The CDR3 loop spans 12 amino acids.

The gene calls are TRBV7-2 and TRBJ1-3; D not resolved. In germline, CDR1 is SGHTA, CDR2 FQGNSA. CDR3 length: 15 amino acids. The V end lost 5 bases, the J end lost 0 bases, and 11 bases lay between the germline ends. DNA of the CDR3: TGTGCCAGCAGCCGTGGACGATCCTCTGGAAACACCATATATTTT. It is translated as CASSRGRSSGNTIYF. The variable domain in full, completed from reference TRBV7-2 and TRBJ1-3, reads GAGVSQSPSNKVTEKGKDVELRCDPISGHTALYWYRQSLGQGLEFLIYFQGNSAPDKSGLPSDRFSAERTGGSVSTLTIQRTQQEDSAVYLCASSRGRSSGNTIYFGEGSWLTVV.

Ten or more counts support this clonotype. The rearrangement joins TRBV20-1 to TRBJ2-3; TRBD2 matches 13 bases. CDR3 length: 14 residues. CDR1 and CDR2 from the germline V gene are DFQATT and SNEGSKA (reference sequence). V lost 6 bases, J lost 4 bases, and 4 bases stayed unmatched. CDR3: CSARLAGGADTQYF. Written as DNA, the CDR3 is TGCAGTGCCAGACTAGCGGGAGGAGCAGATACGCAGTATTTT.

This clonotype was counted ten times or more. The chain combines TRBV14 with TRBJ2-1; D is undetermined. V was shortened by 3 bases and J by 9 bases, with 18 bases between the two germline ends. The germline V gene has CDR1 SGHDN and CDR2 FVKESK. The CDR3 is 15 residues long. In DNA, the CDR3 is TGTGCCAGCAGCCATGTAACTCCCCAATTCAGTGAGCAGTTCTTC. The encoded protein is CASSHVTPQFSEQFF.

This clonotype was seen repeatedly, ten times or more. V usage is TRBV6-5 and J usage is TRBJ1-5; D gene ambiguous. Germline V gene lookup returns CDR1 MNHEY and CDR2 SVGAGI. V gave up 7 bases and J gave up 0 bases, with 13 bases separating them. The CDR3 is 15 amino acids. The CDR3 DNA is TGTGCCAGCAAACCGAGGGAGTATAGCAATCAGCCCCAGCATTTT. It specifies CASKPREYSNQPQHF.

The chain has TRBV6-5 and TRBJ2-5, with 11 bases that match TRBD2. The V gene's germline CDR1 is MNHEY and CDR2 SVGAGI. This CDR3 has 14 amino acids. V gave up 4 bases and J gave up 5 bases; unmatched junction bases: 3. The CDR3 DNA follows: TGTGCCAGCAGTTTGGGACTAGCGGTTGAGACCCAGTACTTC. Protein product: CASSLGLAVETQYF.

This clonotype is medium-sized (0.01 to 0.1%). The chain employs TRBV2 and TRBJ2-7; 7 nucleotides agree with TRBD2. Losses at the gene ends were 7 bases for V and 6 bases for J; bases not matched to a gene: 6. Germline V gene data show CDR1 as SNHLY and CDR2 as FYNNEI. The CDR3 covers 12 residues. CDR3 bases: TGTGCCAGCAAAATCGGGGGGAGCGAGCAGTACTTC. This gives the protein CASKIGGSEQYF.

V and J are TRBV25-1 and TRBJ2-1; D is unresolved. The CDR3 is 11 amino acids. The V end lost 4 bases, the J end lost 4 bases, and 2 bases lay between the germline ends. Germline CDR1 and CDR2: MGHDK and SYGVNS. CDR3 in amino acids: CASSAYNEQFF. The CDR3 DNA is TGTGCCAGCAGTGCGTACAATGAGCAGTTCTTC.

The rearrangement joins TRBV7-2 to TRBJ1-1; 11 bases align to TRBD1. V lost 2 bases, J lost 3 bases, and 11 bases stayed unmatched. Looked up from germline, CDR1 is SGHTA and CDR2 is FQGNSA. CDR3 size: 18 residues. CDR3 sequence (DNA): TGTGCCAGCAGCTTACCTCTGAGGGACAGGGGGGGTGACACTGAAGCTTTCTTT. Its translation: CASSLPLRDRGGDTEAFF.

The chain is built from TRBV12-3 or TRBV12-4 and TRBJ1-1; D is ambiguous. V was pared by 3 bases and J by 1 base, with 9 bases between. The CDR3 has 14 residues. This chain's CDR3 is CASSFTWANTEAFF. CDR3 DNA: TGTGCCAGCAGTTTCACCTGGGCGAACACTGAAGCTTTCTTT.

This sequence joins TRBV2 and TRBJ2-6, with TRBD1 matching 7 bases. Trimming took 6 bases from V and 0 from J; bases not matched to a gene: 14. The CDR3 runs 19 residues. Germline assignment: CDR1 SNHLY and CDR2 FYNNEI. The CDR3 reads CASSEPWEGGFSGANVLTF. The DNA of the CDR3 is TGTGCCAGCAGCGAACCTTGGGAAGGGGGCTTCTCTGGGGCCAACGTCCTGACTTTC.

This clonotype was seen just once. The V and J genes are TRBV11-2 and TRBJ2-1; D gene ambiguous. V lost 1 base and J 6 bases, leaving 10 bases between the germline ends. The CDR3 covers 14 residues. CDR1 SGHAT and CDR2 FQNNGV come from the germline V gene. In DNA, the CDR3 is TGTGCCAGCAGCTTAGGGGTCCAGCCCAATGAGCAGTTCTTC. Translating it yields CASSLGVQPNEQFF. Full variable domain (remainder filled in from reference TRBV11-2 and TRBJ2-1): EAGVAQSPRYKIIEKRQSVAFWCNPISGHATLYWYQQILGQGPKLLIQFQNNGVVDDSQLPKDRFSAERLKGVDSTLKIQPAKLEDSAVYLCASSLGVQPNEQFFGPGTRLTVL.

CDR3 loop: CASSIGGSTGELFF. The CDR3 nucleotides are TGTGCCAGTAGTATAGGGGGTAGCACCGGGGAGCTGTTTTTT. The chain joins TRBV19 to TRBJ2-2; D gene ambiguous. V lost 1 base and J 4 bases, leaving 7 bases between the germline ends. The CDR3 totals 14 residues. Germline V gene data show CDR1 as LNHDA and CDR2 as SQIVND (reference sequence).

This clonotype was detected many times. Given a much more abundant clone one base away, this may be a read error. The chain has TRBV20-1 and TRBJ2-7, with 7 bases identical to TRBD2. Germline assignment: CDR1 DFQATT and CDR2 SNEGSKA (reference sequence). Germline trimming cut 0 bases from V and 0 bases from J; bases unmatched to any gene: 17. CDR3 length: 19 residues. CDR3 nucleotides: TGCAGTGCTAGAGATAATAAACCGGGACCAGCGGGAACCTCCTACGAGCAGTACTTC. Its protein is CSARDNKPGPAGTSYEQYF.

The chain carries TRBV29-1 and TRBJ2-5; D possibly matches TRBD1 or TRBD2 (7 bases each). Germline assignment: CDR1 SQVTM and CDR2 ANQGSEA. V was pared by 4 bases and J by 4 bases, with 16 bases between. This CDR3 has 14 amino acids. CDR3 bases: TGCAGCGTTGGTTTAGGGGGCGGGGGAGAGACCCAGTACTTC. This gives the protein CSVGLGGGGETQYF. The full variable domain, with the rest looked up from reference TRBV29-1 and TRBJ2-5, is SAVISQKPSRDICQRGTSLTIQCQVDSQVTMMFWYRQQPGQSLTLIATANQGSEATYESGFVIDKFPISRPNLTFSTLTVSNMSPEDSSIYLCSVGLGGGGETQYFGPGTRLLVL.

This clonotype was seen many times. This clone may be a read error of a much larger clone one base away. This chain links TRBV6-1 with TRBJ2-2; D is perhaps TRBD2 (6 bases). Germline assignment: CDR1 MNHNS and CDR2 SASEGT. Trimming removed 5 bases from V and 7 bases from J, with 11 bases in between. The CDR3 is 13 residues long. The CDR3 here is CASSQGEVGELFF. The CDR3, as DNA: TGTGCCAGCAGTCAAGGGGAGGTCGGGGAGCTGTTTTTT.

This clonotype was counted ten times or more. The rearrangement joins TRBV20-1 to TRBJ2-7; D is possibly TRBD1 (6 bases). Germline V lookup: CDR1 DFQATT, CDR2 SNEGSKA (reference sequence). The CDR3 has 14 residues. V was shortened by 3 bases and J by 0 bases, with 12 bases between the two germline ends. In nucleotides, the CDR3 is TGCAGTGCTAGTTCACAGGGCCTCTCCTACGAGCAGTACTTC. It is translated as CSASSQGLSYEQYF.

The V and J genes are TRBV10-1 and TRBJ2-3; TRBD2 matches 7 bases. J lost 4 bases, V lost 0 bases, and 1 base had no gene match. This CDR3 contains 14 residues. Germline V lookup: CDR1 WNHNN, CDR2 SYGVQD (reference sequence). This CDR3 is CASSESGGPDTQYF. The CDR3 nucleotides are TGCGCCAGCAGTGAGTCGGGAGGGCCAGATACGCAGTATTTT.

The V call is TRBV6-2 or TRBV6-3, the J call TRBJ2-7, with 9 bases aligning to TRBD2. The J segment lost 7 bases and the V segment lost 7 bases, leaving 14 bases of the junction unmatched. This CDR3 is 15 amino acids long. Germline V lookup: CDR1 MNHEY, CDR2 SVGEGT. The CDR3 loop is CASNSGTSPYNEQYF. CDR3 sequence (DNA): TGTGCCAGCAATTCCGGGACTAGCCCCTACAATGAGCAGTACTTC.

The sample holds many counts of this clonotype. The CDR3 protein is CASSRQVEADTQYF. In nucleotides, the CDR3 is TGTGCCAGCAGCCGTCAGGTTGAGGCAGATACGCAGTATTTT. This chain joins TRBV27 and TRBJ2-3, with D unclear. This CDR3 contains 14 residues. The V end lost 6 bases, the J end lost 4 bases, and 14 bases lay between the germline ends. Germline CDR1 is MNHEY and CDR2 is SMNVEV (reference sequence).

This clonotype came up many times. The CDR3 loop reads CASRERQSSSGNTIYF. CDR3 bases: TGTGCCAGCAGGGAGCGCCAGTCGAGCTCTGGAAACACCATATATTTT. V is TRBV6-1 and J is TRBJ1-3; no definite D call. Per the germline V gene, CDR1 is MNHNS and CDR2 is SASEGT. This CDR3 has 16 residues. V gave up 6 bases and J gave up 0 bases, with 15 bases separating them.